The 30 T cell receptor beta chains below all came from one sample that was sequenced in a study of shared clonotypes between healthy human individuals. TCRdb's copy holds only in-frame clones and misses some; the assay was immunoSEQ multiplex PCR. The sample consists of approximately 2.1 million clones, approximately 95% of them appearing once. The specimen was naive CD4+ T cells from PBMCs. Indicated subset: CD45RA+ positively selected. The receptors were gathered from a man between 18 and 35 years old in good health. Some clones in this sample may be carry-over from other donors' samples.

The CDR3 reads CASSYSNFRGTGELFF. The CDR3 bases are TGTGCCAGCAGTTACTCGAACTTCAGGGGCACCGGGGAGCTGTTTTTT. The chain is built from TRBV6-5 and TRBJ2-2; tentatively, D is TRBD1 (6 bases). CDR1 and CDR2 (germline): MNHEY, SVGAGI. The CDR3 has 16 residues. V gave up 0 bases and J gave up 4 bases, with 12 bases separating them.

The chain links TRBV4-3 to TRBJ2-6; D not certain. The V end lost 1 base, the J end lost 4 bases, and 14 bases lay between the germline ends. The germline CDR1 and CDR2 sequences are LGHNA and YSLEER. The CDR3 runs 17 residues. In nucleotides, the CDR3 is TGCGCCAGCAGCCAAGTTCCCTCCCCCGCAGGGGCCAACGTCCTGACTTTC. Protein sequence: CASSQVPSPAGANVLTF.

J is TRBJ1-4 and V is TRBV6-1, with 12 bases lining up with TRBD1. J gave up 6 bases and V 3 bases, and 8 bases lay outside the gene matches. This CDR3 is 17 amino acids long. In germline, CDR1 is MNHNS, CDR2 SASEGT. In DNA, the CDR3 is TGTGCCAGCAGTGAGACCGGGACAGGGGGCGCTCATGAAAAACTGTTTTTT. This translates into CASSETGTGGAHEKLFF.

CDR3: CASSPWGALRNTIYF. The CDR3 bases are TGTGCCAGCAGCCCGTGGGGGGCTCTAAGAAACACCATATATTTT. The chain links TRBV5-6 to TRBJ1-3, with D tentatively TRBD1 (6 bases). V lost 4 bases and J lost 5, with 16 bases in between. This CDR3 has 15 amino acids. CDR1 is SGHDT, CDR2 YYEEEE, per germline.

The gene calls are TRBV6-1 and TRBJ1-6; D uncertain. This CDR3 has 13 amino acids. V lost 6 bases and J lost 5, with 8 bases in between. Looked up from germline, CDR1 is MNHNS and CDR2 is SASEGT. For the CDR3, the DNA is TGTGCCAGCAGGGAAACGAATAATTCACCCCTCCACTTT. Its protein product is CASRETNNSPLHF.

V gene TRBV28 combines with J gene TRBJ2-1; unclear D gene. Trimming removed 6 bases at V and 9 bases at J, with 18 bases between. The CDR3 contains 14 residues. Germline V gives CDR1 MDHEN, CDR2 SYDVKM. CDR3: CASSSPPLSGEQFF. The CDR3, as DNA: TGTGCCAGCAGCTCCCCCCCTCTCTCGGGTGAGCAGTTCTTC. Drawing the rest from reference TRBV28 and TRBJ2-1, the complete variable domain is DVKVTQSSRYLVKRTGEKVFLECVQDMDHENMFWYRQDPGLGLRLIYFSYDVKMKEKGDIPEGYSVSREKKERFSLILESASTNQTSMYLCASSSPPLSGEQFFGPGTRLTVL.

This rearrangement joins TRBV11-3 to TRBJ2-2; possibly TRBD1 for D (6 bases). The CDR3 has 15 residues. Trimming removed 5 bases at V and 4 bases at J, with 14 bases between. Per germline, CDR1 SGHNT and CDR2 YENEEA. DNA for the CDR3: TGTGCCAGCAGCAACCGACAGGTCTCCACCGGGGAGCTGTTTTTT. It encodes CASSNRQVSTGELFF. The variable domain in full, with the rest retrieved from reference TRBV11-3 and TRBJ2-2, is EAGVVQSPRYKIIEKKQPVAFWCNPISGHNTLYWYLQNLGQGPELLIRYENEEAVDDSQLPKDRFSAERLKGVDSTLKIQPAELGDSAVYLCASSNRQVSTGELFFGEGSRLTVL.

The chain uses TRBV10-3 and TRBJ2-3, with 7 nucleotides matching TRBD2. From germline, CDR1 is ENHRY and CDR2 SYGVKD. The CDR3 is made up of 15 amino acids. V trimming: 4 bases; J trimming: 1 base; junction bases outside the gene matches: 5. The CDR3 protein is CAISGGGAGTDTQYF. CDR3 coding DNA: TGTGCCATCAGTGGGGGAGGGGCGGGCACAGATACGCAGTATTTT.

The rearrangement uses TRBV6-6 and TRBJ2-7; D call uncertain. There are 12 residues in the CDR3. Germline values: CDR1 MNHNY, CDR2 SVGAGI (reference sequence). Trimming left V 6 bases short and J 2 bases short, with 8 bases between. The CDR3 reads CASRGNTYEQYF. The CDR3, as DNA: TGTGCCAGCAGGGGAAACACCTACGAGCAGTACTTC.

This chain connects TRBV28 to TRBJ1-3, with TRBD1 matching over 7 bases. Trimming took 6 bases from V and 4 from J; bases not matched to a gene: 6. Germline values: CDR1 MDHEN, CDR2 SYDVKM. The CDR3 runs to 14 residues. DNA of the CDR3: TGTGCCAGCAGAGGACAGGTTCGGGGAAACACCATATATTTT. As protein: CASRGQVRGNTIYF.

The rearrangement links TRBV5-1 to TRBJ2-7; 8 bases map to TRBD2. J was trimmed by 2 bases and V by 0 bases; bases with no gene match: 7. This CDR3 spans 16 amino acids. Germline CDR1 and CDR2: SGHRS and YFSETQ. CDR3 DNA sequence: TGCGCCAGCAGCTTGGACCCAGCGGGAGTAACCTACGAGCAGTACTTC. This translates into CASSLDPAGVTYEQYF.

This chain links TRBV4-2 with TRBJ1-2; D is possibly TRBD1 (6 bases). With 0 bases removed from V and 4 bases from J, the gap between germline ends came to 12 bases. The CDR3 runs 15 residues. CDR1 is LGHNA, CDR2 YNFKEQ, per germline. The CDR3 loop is CASSQDRGRPYGYTF. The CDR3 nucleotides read TGTGCCAGCAGCCAAGATAGGGGGAGACCCTATGGCTACACCTTC.

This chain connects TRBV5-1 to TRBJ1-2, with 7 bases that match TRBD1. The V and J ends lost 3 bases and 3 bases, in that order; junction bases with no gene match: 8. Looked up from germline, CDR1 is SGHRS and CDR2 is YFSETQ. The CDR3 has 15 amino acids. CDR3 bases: TGCGCCAGCAGCTCGAGGACAGGTGCGGACTATGGCTACACCTTC. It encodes CASSSRTGADYGYTF. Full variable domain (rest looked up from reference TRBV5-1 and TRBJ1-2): KAGVTQTPRYLIKTRGQQVTLSCSPISGHRSVSWYQQTPGQGLQFLFEYFSETQRNKGNFPGRFSGRQFSNSRSEMNVSTLELGDSALYLCASSSRTGADYGYTFGSGTRLTVV.

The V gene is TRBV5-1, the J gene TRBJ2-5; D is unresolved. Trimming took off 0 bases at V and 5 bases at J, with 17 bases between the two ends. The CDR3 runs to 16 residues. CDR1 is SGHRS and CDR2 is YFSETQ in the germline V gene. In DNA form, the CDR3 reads TGCGCCAGCAGCTTGGGCCCCTCTAGTGGGCTGGAGACCCAGTACTTC. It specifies CASSLGPSSGLETQYF.

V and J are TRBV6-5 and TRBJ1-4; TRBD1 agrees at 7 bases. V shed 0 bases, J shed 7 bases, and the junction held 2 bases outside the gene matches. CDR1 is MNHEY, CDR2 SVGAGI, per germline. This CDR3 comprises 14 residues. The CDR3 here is CASSYSRGPEKLFF. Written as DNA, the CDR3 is TGTGCCAGCAGTTACTCGAGGGGGCCTGAAAAACTGTTTTTT.

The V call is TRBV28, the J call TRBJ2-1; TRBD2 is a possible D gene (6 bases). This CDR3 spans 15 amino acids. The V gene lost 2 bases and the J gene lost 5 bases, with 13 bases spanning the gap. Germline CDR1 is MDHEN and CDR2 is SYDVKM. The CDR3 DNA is TGTGCCAGCAGTTTAGGCGGGACCACCCACAATGAGCAGTTCTTC. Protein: CASSLGGTTHNEQFF.

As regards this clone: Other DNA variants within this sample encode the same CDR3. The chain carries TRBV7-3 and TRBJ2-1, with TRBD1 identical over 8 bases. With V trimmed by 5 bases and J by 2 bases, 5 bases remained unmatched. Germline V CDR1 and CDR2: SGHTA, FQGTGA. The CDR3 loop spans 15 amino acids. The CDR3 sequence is CASSPQGATYNEQFF. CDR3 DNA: TGTGCCAGCAGCCCCCAGGGGGCAACCTACAATGAGCAGTTCTTC.

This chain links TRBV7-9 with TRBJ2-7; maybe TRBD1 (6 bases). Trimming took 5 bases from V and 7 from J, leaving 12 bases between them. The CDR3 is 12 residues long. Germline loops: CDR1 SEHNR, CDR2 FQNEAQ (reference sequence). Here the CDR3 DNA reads TGTGCCAGCAGCCGGCAGGGGAAGGAGCAGTACTTC. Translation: CASSRQGKEQYF.

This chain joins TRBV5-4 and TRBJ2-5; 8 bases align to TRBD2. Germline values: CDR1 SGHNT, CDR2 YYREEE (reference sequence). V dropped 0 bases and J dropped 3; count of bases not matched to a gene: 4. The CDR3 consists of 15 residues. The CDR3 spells CASSLGLANKETQYF. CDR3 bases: TGTGCCAGCAGCTTGGGACTAGCGAACAAAGAGACCCAGTACTTC. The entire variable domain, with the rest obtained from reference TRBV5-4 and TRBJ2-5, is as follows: ETGVTQSPTHLIKTRGQQVTLRCSSQSGHNTVSWYQQALGQGPQFIFQYYREEENGRGNFPPRFSGLQFPNYSSELNVNALELDDSALYLCASSLGLANKETQYFGPGTRLLVL.

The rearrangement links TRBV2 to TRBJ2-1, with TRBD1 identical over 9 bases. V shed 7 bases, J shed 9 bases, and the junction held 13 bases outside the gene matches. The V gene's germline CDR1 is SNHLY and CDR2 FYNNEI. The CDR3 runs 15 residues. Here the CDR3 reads CASKTGTGIYGEQFF. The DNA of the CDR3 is TGTGCCAGCAAAACCGGGACAGGGATTTATGGTGAGCAGTTCTTC.

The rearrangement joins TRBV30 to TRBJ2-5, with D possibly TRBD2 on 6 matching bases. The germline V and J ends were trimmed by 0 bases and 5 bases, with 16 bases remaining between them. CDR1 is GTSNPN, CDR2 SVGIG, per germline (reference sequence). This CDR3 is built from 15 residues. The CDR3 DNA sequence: TGTGCCTGGAGTGTACTCGGAGGGTTTAGTGAGACCCAGTACTTC. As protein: CAWSVLGGFSETQYF. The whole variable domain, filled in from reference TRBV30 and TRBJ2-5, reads SQTIHQWPATLVQPVGSPLSLECTVEGTSNPNLYWYRQAAGRGLQLLFYSVGIGQISSEVPQNLSASRPQDRQFILSSKKLLLSDSGFYLCAWSVLGGFSETQYFGPGTRLLVL.

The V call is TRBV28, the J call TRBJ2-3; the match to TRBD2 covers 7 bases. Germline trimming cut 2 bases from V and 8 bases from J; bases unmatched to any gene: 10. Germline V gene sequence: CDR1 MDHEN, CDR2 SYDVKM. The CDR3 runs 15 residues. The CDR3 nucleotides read TGTGCCAGCAGTTTACAGTCAGCGGGAACTGGTACGCAGTATTTT. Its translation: CASSLQSAGTGTQYF.

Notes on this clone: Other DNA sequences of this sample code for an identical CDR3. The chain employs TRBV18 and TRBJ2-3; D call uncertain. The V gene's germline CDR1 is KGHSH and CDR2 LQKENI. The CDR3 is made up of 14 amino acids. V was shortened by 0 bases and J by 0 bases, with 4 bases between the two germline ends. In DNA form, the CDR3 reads TGTGCCAGCTCACCACCGGGGAGCACAGATACGCAGTATTTT. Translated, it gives CASSPPGSTDTQYF.

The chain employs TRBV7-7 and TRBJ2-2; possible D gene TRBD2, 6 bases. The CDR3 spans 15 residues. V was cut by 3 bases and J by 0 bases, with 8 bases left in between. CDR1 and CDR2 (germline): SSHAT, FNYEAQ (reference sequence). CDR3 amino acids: CASSLGGANTGELFF. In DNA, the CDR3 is TGTGCCAGCAGCTTGGGGGGAGCGAACACCGGGGAGCTGTTTTTT.

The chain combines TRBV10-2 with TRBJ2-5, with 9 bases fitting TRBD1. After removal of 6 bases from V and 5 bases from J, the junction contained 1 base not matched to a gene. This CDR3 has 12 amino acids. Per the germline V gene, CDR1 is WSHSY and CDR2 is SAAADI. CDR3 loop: CASRTGGETQYF. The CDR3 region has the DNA TGCGCCAGCAGGACAGGGGGGGAGACCCAGTACTTC.

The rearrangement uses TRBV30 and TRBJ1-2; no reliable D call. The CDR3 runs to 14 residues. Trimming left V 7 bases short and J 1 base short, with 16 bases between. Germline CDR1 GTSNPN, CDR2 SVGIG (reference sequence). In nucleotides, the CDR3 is TGTGCCTTGCAGAGGACTCCGTTTAACTATGGCTACACCTTC. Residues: CALQRTPFNYGYTF.

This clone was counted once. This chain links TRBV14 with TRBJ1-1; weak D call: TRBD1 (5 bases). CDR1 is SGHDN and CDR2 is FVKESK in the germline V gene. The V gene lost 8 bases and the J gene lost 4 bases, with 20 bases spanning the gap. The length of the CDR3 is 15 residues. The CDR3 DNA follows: TGTGCCAGCCGCGGGGCGGAAGGTAGGGGCACTGAAGCTTTCTTT. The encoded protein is CASRGAEGRGTEAFF.

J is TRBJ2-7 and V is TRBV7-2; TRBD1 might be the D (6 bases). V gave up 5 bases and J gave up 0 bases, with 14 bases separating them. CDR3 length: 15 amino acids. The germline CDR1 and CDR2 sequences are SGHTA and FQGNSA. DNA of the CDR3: TGTGCCAGCAGCCTTACAGGGCAAAGCTCCTACGAGCAGTACTTC. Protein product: CASSLTGQSSYEQYF.

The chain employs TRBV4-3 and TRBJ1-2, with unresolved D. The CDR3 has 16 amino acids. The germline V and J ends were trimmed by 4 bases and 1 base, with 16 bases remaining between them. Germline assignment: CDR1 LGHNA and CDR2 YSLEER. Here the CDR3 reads CASSLVVSGFNYGYTF. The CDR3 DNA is TGCGCCAGCAGCCTCGTGGTATCCGGGTTTAACTATGGCTACACCTTC.

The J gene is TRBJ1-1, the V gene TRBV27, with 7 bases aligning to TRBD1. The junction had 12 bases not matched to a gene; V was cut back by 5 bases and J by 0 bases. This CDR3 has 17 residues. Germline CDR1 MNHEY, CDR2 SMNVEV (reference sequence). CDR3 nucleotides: TGTGCCAGCAGTCCGAACCCGGGACAGACCTTGAACACTGAAGCTTTCTTT. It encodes CASSPNPGQTLNTEAFF.